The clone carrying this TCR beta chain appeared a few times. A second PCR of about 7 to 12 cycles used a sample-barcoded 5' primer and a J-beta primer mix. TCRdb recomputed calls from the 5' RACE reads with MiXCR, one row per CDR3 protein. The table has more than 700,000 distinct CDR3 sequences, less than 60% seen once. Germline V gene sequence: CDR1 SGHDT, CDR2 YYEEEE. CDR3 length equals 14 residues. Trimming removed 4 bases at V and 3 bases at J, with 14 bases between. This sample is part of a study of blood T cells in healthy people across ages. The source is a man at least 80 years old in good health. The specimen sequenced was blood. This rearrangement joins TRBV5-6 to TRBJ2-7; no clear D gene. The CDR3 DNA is TGTGCCAGCAGCCACGGCGGCAGACGCTACGAGCAGTACTTC. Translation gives CASSHGGRRYEQYF.